The 4 T cell receptor beta chains below all came from one sample that was sequenced in a study of blood T cell repertoires in COVID-19. Profiling relied on immunoSEQ multiplex PCR, and the TCRdb table lists in-frame clones only, not all of them. The table lists fewer than 300,000 clones, roughly 85% of them singletons, with less than 4% in the top ten. Material: peripheral blood. The receptors were gathered from a woman between 18 and 29 years old with acute or convalescent COVID-19.

This clone showed up many times. This chain uses TRBV10-3 with TRBJ2-5, with TRBD1 matching over 7 bases. With V trimmed by 0 bases and J by 2 bases, 6 bases remained unmatched. CDR3 length: 16 amino acids. CDR1 ENHRY and CDR2 SYGVKD come from the germline V gene. Here the CDR3 reads CAISESIQGRQETQYF. The CDR3 DNA is TGTGCCATCAGTGAGTCGATACAGGGGCGGCAAGAGACCCAGTACTTC.

The chain recombines TRBV27 with TRBJ1-1, with D perhaps matching TRBD1 (5 bases). Germline V gives CDR1 MNHEY, CDR2 SMNVEV (reference sequence). The CDR3 loop spans 15 amino acids. Deletions cut 2 bases from V and 4 bases from J, with 14 bases between. In DNA, the CDR3 is TGTGCCAGCAGTTTACGACGGGGGTCGAGCACTGAAGCTTTCTTT. The encoded protein is CASSLRRGSSTEAFF.

This chain uses TRBV15 with TRBJ2-5; the D gene is possibly TRBD2 (6 bases). CDR1 and CDR2 (germline): LNHNV, YYDKDF (reference sequence). The CDR3 consists of 15 residues. V was trimmed by 1 base and J by 2 bases, leaving 11 bases between them. CDR3 region: CATSRVQGGQETQYF. In nucleotides, the CDR3 is TGTGCCACCAGCAGAGTTCAGGGAGGACAAGAGACCCAGTACTTC.

This clone showed up just a few times. The genes are TRBV4-3 and TRBJ2-7; 15 bases are shared with TRBD2. The CDR3 totals 18 residues. V lost 4 bases to trimming and J lost 4 bases; unmatched junction nucleotides: 11. Germline CDR1 reads LGHNA; CDR2 reads YSLEER. This CDR3 is CASSRLRSGTSGRYEQYF. CDR3 DNA: TGCGCCAGCAGCCGCCTGAGATCCGGGACTAGCGGGAGGTACGAGCAGTACTTC.